This T cell receptor beta chain was identified in a study of glioma-infiltrating T cells after dendritic cell vaccination. CDR1 and CDR2 (germline): SGHTA, FQGNSA. The CDR3 contains 11 residues. Trimming left V 5 bases short and J 5 bases short, with 5 bases between. The time point here: after dendritic cell vaccination, including at tumor progression/relapse. Patients had residual fresh-frozen tumor tissue and more than two years of survival data. The repertoire was sequenced with immunoSEQ multiplex PCR; TCRdb's copy has only in-frame clones and lacks some. Among under 130,000 clones listed, roughly 89% were seen once. This clone showed up just a few times.

This clonotype was obtained from a human donor with glioblastoma. The genes are TRBV7-2 and TRBJ2-3; D is undetermined. The sequences come from blood, collected after dendritic cell vaccination. For the CDR3, the DNA is TGTGCCAGCAGCCTAATAGATACGCAGTATTTT. This translates into CASSLIDTQYF. The entire variable domain, with the rest obtained from reference TRBV7-2 and TRBJ2-3, is as follows: GAGVSQSPSNKVTEKGKDVELRCDPISGHTALYWYRQSLGQGLEFLIYFQGNSAPDKSGLPSDRFSAERTGGSVSTLTIQRTQQEDSAVYLCASSLIDTQYFGPGTRLTVL.